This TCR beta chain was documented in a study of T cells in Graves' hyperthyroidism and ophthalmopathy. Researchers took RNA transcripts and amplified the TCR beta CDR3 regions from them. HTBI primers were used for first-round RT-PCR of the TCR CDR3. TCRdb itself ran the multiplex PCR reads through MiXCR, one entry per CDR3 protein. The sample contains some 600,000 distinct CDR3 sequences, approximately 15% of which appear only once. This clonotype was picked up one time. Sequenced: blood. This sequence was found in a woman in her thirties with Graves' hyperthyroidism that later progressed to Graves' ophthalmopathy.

The CDR3 is CASNNGYTF. In nucleotides, the CDR3 is TGTGCCAGCAACAATGGCTACACCTTC. The chain joins TRBV27 to TRBJ1-2; no clear D. The germline V gene encodes CDR1 MNHEY and CDR2 SMNVEV (reference sequence). V gave up 7 bases and J gave up 6 bases, with 3 bases separating them. The CDR3 sequence is 9 residues long.